This TCR beta chain was documented in a study of CD8 T cells in ankylosing spondylitis. General study findings and limits: In ankylosing spondylitis patients, matched synovial fluid reportedly showed significant enrichment of disease-linked clones.

MiXCR was run by TCRdb on the 5' RACE reads, yielding one entry per CDR3 protein. The sample consists of some 300,000 distinct CDR3 sequences, about 20% of them appearing once. This clonotype turned up a few times. Its target is not known. This CDR3 spans 17 amino acids. Deletions cut 0 bases from V and 3 bases from J, with 15 bases between. CDR1 is SGHRS and CDR2 is YFSETQ in the germline V gene. Sequenced input: blood, either unsorted or a sorted T cell fraction (not recorded which). The chain couples TRBV5-1 to TRBJ2-2, with TRBD2 as a possible D gene (5 bases). The clonotype was recovered from a female donor with ankylosing spondylitis or in good health (not recorded which). CDR3 coding DNA: TGCGCCAGCAGCTTGGGGGCTAGCCGGAGACACACCGGGGAGCTGTTTTTT. As protein: CASSLGASRRHTGELFF. The full variable domain, completed using reference TRBV5-1 and TRBJ2-2, is KAGVTQTPRYLIKTRGQQVTLSCSPISGHRSVSWYQQTPGQGLQFLFEYFSETQRNKGNFPGRFSGRQFSNSRSEMNVSTLELGDSALYLCASSLGASRRHTGELFFGEGSRLTVL.